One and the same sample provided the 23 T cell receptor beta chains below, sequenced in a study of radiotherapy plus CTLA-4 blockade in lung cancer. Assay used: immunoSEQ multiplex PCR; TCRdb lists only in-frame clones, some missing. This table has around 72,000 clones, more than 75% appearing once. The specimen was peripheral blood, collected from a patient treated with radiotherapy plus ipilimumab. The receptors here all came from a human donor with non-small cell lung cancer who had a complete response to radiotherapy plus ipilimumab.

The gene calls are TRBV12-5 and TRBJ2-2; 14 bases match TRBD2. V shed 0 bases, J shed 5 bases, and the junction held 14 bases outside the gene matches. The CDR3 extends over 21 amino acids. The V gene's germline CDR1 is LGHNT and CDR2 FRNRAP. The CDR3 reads CASGLVTGGLAGGRWTGELFF. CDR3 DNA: TGTGCTAGTGGTTTGGTAACGGGTGGACTAGCGGGAGGAAGGTGGACCGGGGAGCTGTTTTTT.

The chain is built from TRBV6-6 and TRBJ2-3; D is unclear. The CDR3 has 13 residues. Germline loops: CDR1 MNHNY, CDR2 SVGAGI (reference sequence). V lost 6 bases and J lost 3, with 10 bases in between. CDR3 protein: CASSLLRTDTQYF. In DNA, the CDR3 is TGTGCCAGCAGCCTTCTACGGACAGATACGCAGTATTTT.

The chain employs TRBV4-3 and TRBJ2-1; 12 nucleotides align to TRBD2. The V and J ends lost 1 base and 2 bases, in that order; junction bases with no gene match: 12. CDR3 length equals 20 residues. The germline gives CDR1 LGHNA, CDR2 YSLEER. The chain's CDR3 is CASSQGLAGGRFYTYNEQFF. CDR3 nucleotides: TGCGCCAGCAGCCAAGGTCTAGCGGGGGGGCGGTTTTATACCTACAATGAGCAGTTCTTC.

Here the CDR3 DNA reads TGTGCCAGCAGCTTAGACCAGAACGAGCAGTACTTC. Protein product: CASSLDQNEQYF. This sequence joins TRBV7-9 and TRBJ2-7; D is uncertain. V was trimmed by 1 base and J by 5 bases, leaving 6 bases between them. The V gene's germline CDR1 is SEHNR and CDR2 FQNEAQ (reference sequence). This CDR3 contains 12 residues.

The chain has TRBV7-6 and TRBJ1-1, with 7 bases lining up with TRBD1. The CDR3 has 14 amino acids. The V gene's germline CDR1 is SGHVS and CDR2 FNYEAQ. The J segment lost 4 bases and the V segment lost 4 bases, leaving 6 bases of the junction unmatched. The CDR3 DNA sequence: TGTGCCAGCAGCTCGACAGGGATGGGCACTGAAGCTTTCTTT. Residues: CASSSTGMGTEAFF.

The CDR3: CASSYPRGAQYF. The CDR3 DNA sequence: TGTGCCAGCAGTTACCCCAGGGGGGCCCAGTACTTC. J is TRBJ2-5 and V is TRBV6-5; D possibly corresponds to TRBD1 (7 bases). This CDR3 contains 12 residues. V gave up 2 bases and J gave up 9 bases, with 10 bases separating them. CDR1 and CDR2 (germline): MNHEY, SVGAGI.

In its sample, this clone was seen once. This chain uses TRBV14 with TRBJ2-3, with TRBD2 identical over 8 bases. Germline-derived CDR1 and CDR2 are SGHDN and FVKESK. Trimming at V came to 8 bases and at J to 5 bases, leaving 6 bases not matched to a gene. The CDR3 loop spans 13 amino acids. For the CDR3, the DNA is TGTGCCAGCTCCGGGACTAGGGGAGATACGCAGTATTTT. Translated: CASSGTRGDTQYF.

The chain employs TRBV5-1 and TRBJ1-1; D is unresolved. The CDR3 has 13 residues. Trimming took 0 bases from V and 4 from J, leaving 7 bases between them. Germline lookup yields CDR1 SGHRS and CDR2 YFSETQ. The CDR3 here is CASSLVPGTEAFF. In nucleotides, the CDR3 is TGCGCCAGCAGCTTGGTTCCGGGCACTGAAGCTTTCTTT.

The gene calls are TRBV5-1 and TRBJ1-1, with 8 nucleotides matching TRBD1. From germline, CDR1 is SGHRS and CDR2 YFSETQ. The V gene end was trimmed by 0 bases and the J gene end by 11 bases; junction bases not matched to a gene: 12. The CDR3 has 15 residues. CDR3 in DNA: TGCGCCAGCAGCTTGGCCAAGGACAGGGAGGCTGTCGCTTTCTTT. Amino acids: CASSLAKDREAVAFF.

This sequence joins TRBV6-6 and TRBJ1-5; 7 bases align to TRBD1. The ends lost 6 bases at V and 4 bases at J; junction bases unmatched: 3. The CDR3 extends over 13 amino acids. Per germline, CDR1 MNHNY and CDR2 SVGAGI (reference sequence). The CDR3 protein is CASRLTGNQPQHF. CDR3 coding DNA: TGTGCCAGCAGGCTGACAGGGAATCAGCCCCAGCATTTT.

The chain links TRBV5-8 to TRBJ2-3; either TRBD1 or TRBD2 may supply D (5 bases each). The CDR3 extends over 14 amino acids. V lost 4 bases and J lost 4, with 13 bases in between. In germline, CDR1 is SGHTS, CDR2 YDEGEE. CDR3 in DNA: TGTGCCAGCAGCCCTACAGGACTGTCAGATACGCAGTATTTT. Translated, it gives CASSPTGLSDTQYF.

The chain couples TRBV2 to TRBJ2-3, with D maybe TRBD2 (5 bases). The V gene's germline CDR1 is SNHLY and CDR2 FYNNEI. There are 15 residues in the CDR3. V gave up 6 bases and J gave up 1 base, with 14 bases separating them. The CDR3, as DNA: TGTGCCAGCAGCCCTCTGAGCGGTGGCACAGATACGCAGTATTTT. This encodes CASSPLSGGTDTQYF.

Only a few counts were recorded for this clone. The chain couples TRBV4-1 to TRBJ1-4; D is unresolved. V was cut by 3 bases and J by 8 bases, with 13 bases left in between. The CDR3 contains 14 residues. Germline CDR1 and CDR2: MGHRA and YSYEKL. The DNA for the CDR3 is TGCGCCAGCAGCCATGGTGGGTATAGGGAAAAACTGTTTTTT. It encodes CASSHGGYREKLFF.

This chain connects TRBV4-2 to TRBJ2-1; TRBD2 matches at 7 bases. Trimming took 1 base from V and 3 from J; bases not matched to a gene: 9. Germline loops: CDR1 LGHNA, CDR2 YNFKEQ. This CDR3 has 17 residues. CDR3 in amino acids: CASSQGGAGVGYNEQFF. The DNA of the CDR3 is TGTGCCAGCAGCCAAGGGGGTGCGGGAGTGGGCTACAATGAGCAGTTCTTC.

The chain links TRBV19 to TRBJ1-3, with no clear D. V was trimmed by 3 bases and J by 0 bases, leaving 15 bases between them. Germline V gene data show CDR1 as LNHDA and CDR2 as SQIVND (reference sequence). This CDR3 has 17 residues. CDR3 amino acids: CASSIEALTISGNTIYF. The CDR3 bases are TGTGCCAGTAGTATCGAGGCGCTAACGATCTCTGGAAACACCATATATTTT.

CDR3 protein: CASSITASGQPQHF. The DNA of the CDR3 is TGTGCCAGTAGTATCACGGCGTCAGGTCAGCCCCAGCATTTT. The chain uses TRBV19 and TRBJ1-5; D not resolved. The CDR3 consists of 14 residues. V lost 3 bases and J lost 6, with 12 bases in between. Germline CDR1 LNHDA, CDR2 SQIVND (reference sequence).

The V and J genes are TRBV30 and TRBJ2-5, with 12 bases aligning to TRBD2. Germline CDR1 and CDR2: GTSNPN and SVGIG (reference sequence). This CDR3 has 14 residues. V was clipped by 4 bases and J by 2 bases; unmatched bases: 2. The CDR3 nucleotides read TGTGCCTGGACTAGCGGGGGGGCTCAAGAGACCCAGTACTTC. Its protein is CAWTSGGAQETQYF.

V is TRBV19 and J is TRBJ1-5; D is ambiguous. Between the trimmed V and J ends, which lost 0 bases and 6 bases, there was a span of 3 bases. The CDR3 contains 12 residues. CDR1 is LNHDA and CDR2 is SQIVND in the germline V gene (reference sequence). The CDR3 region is CASSIEGQPQHF. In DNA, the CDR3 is TGTGCCAGTAGTATAGAGGGTCAGCCCCAGCATTTT.

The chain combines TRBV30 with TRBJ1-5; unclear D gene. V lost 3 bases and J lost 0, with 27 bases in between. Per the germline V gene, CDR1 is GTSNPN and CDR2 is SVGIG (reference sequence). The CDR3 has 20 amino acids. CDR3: CAWSPNRYQKMIYSNQPQHF. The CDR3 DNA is TGTGCCTGGAGCCCGAACCGATACCAAAAAATGATTTATAGCAATCAGCCCCAGCATTTT.

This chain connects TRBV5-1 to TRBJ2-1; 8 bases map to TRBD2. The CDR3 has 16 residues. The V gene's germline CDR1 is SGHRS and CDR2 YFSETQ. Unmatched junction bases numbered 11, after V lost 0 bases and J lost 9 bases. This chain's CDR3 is CASSLVLAGPAGEQFF. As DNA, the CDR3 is TGCGCCAGCAGCTTGGTGTTAGCGGGACCGGCGGGTGAGCAGTTCTTC.

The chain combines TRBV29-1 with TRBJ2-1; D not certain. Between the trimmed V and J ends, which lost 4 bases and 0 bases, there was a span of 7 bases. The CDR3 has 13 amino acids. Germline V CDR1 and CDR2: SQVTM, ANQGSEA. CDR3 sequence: CSVAGISYNEQFF. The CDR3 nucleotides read TGCAGCGTTGCAGGTATCTCCTACAATGAGCAGTTCTTC.

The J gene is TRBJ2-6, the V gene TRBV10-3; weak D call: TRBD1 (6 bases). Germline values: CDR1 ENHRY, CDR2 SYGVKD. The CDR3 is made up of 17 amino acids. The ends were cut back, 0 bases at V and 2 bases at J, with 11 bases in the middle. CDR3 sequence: CAISESIGGPGANVLTF. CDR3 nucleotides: TGTGCCATCAGTGAGTCGATAGGGGGACCTGGGGCCAACGTCCTGACTTTC.

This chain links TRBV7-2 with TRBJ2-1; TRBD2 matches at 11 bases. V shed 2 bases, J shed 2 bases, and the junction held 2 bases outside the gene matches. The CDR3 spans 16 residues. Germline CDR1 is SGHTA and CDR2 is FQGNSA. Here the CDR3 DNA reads TGTGCCAGCAGCTTAAAGACTAGCGGGACCTACAATGAGCAGTTCTTC. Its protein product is CASSLKTSGTYNEQFF. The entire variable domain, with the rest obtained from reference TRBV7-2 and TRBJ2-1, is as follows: GAGVSQSPSNKVTEKGKDVELRCDPISGHTALYWYRQSLGQGLEFLIYFQGNSAPDKSGLPSDRFSAERTGGSVSTLTIQRTQQEDSAVYLCASSLKTSGTYNEQFFGPGTRLTVL.